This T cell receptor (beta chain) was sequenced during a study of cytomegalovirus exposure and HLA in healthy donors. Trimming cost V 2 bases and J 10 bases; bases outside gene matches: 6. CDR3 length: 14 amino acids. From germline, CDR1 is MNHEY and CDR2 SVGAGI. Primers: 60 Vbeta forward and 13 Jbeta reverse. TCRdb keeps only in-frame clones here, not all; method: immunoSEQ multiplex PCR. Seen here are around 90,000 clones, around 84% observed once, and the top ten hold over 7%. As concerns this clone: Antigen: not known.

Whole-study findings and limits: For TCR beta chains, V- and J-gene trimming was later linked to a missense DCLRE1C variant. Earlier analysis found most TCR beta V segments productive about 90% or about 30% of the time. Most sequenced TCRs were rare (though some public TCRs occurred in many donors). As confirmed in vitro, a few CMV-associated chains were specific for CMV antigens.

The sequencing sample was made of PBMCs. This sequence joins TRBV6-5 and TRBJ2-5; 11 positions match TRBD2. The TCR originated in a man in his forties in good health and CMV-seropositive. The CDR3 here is CASSYATSGSVQYF. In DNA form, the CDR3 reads TGTGCCAGCAGTTACGCCACTAGCGGGAGCGTCCAGTACTTC.